This T cell receptor beta chain was found in a study of shared clonotypes between healthy human individuals. Method: immunoSEQ multiplex PCR; TCRdb's copy keeps in-frame clones and lacks some. Of 550,000 to 850,000 clones detected, approximately 72% appear once; the ten largest clones hold around 1.7%. This clone occurred once. The clonotype was recovered from a woman between 25 and 40 years old in good health. Source material: memory CD4+ T cells sorted from blood. Subset in this sample: CD45RA-negative fraction.

This CDR3 reads CASRPTGTDYQPQHF. The CDR3 bases are TGTGCCAGCAGACCGACCGGGACAGACTATCAGCCCCAGCATTTT. The J gene is TRBJ1-5, the V gene TRBV28, with 7 bases lining up with TRBD1. There are 15 residues in the CDR3. With V trimmed by 6 bases and J by 5 bases, 10 bases remained unmatched. Looked up from germline, CDR1 is MDHEN and CDR2 is SYDVKM.